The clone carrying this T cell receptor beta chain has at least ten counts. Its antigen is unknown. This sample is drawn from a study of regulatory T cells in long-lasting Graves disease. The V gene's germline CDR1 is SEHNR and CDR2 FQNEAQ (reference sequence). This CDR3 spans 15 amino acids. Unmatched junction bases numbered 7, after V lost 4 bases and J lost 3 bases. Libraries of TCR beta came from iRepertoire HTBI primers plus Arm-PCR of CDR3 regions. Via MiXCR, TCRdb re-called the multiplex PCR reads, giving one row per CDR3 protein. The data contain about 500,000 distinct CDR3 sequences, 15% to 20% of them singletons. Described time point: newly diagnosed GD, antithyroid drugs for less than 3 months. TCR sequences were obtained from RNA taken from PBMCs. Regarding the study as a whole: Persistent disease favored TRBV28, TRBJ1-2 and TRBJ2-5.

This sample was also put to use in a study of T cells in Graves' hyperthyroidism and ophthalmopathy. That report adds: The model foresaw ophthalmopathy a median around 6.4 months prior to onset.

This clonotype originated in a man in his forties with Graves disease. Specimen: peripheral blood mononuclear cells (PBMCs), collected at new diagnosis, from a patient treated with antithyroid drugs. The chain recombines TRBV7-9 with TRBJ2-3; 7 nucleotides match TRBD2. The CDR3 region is CASSSLGAGTDTQYF. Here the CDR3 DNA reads TGTGCCAGCAGCTCCCTGGGAGCGGGAACAGATACGCAGTATTTT.